This entry lists 12 T cell receptor beta chains sequenced from one sample in a study of preoperative IRX-2 immunotherapy in early breast cancer. Sequencing was performed with immunoSEQ multiplex PCR; in TCRdb, only in-frame clones are kept and a portion is missing. The table shows about 23,000 clones, with around 95% occurring only once. Treatment denoted: preoperative locoregional IRX-2 cytokine immunotherapy. The sample was tumor tissue, taken after IRX-2 immunotherapy. Receptor source: a human donor with breast cancer.

The genes are TRBV27 and TRBJ2-3, with TRBD2 identical over 10 bases. V was clipped by 7 bases and J by 2 bases; unmatched bases: 6. Germline V gene sequence: CDR1 MNHEY, CDR2 SMNVEV (reference sequence). This CDR3 is 15 amino acids long. CDR3 sequence: CASNGLADLTDTQYF. CDR3 nucleotide sequence: TGTGCCAGCAATGGACTAGCGGATCTCACAGATACGCAGTATTTT.

This rearrangement joins TRBV28 to TRBJ2-3; D unresolved. This CDR3 is 15 amino acids long. Germline values: CDR1 MDHEN, CDR2 SYDVKM. V lost 5 bases to trimming and J lost 3 bases, with 15 bases between them. CDR3 amino acids: CASSPGHKVTDTQYF. In DNA form, the CDR3 reads TGTGCCAGCAGTCCCGGGCACAAAGTAACAGATACGCAGTATTTT.

This clone was observed a single time. The gene calls are TRBV7-3 and TRBJ2-1; TRBD2 matches 13 bases. After removal of 5 bases from V and 5 bases from J, the junction contained 6 bases not matched to a gene. The CDR3 length is 16 residues. The germline gives CDR1 SGHTA, CDR2 FQGTGA. This CDR3 is CASSPTSGGFNNEQFF. In DNA, the CDR3 is TGTGCCAGCAGCCCGACTAGCGGGGGGTTTAACAATGAGCAGTTCTTC. The full variable domain, with the rest looked up from reference TRBV7-3 and TRBJ2-1, is GAGVSQTPSNKVTEKGKYVELRCDPISGHTALYWYRQSLGQGPEFLIYFQGTGAADDSGLPNDRFFAVRPEGSVSTLKIQRTERGDSAVYLCASSPTSGGFNNEQFFGPGTRLTVL.

V usage is TRBV30 and J usage is TRBJ2-7; possible D gene TRBD2, 5 bases. The germline V gene encodes CDR1 GTSNPN and CDR2 SVGIG (reference sequence). The CDR3 runs to 13 residues. The V gene lost 4 bases and the J gene lost 0 bases, with 10 bases spanning the gap. The CDR3 DNA reads as TGTGCCTGGAATTACGGACTCTCCTACGAGCAGTACTTC. Translated, it gives CAWNYGLSYEQYF.

V is TRBV6-5 and J is TRBJ1-6; 12 bases match TRBD1. With 5 bases clipped from V and 10 bases from J, the junction kept 6 bases outside the gene matches. There are 15 residues in the CDR3. Looked up from germline, CDR1 is MNHEY and CDR2 is SVGAGI. CDR3 loop: CASSHRDRGQSPLHF. The CDR3 DNA is TGTGCCAGCAGTCACCGGGACAGGGGGCAATCACCCCTCCACTTT.

The V gene is TRBV27, the J gene TRBJ2-1; 15 bases are a match to TRBD2. Germline V gives CDR1 MNHEY, CDR2 SMNVEV (reference sequence). This CDR3 is built from 12 residues. Here the CDR3 reads CGTSGGANEQFF. The CDR3 DNA sequence: TGTGGGACTAGCGGGGGGGCCAATGAGCAGTTCTTC.

The genes are TRBV25-1 and TRBJ1-5; D ambiguous. CDR3 size: 14 residues. Per the germline V gene, CDR1 is MGHDK and CDR2 is SYGVNS. Trimming pared 4 bases from V and 1 base from J, leaving 8 bases between. CDR3 amino acids: CASSAEGSNQPQHF. In DNA form, the CDR3 reads TGTGCCAGCAGTGCCGAGGGAAGCAATCAGCCCCAGCATTTT. Full variable domain (missing parts from reference TRBV25-1 and TRBJ1-5): EADIYQTPRYLVIGTGKKITLECSQTMGHDKMYWYQQDPGMELHLIHYSYGVNSTEKGDLSSESTVSRIRTEHFPLTLESARPSHTSQYLCASSAEGSNQPQHFGDGTRLSIL.

The chain has TRBV15 and TRBJ2-7; perhaps D is TRBD1 or TRBD2 (5 bases each). CDR1 and CDR2 from the germline V gene are LNHNV and YYDKDF (reference sequence). The V end lost 2 bases, the J end lost 0 bases, and 20 bases lay between the germline ends. The CDR3 contains 18 residues. CDR3 residues: CATSRSAWGTGSSYEQYF. CDR3 coding DNA: TGTGCCACCAGCAGATCAGCATGGGGGACGGGGAGCTCCTACGAGCAGTACTTC.

The table lists this clone with a count of one. V is TRBV5-5 and J is TRBJ2-5, with D tentatively TRBD2 (5 bases). This CDR3 is built from 14 residues. Germline lookup yields CDR1 SGHKS and CDR2 YYEKEE (reference sequence). V lost 2 bases and J lost 2, with 10 bases in between. The CDR3 region is CASSFGNFQETQYF. As DNA, the CDR3 is TGTGCCAGCAGCTTCGGGAATTTTCAAGAGACCCAGTACTTC.

This clone was recorded a few times. V and J are TRBV2 and TRBJ1-4, with 11 bases fitting TRBD1. The germline V gene encodes CDR1 SNHLY and CDR2 FYNNEI. This CDR3 is 15 amino acids long. The V gene end was trimmed by 5 bases and the J gene end by 6 bases; junction bases not matched to a gene: 5. The CDR3 DNA reads as TGTGCCAGCAGTTCCCCGGGACAGGGGGATGAAAAACTGTTTTTT. This codes for CASSSPGQGDEKLFF.

The rearrangement uses TRBV9 and TRBJ2-2; TRBD1 is a possible D gene (8 bases). Trimming shortened V by 4 bases and J by 3 bases, and 19 bases separated the two germline ends. The CDR3 length is 17 residues. CDR1 and CDR2 from the germline V gene are SGDLS and YYNGEE. CDR3 protein: CASSLLGGTGYTGELFF. The CDR3 nucleotides read TGTGCCAGCAGCCTCCTGGGGGGGACAGGCTACACCGGGGAGCTGTTTTTT.

The V and J genes are TRBV11-2 and TRBJ1-5; D is undetermined. V lost 1 base and J lost 2, with 6 bases in between. The CDR3 contains 14 residues. Germline V gives CDR1 SGHAT, CDR2 FQNNGV. The CDR3 region is CASSLGFGNQPQHF. CDR3 bases: TGTGCCAGCAGCTTAGGATTCGGCAATCAGCCCCAGCATTTT.